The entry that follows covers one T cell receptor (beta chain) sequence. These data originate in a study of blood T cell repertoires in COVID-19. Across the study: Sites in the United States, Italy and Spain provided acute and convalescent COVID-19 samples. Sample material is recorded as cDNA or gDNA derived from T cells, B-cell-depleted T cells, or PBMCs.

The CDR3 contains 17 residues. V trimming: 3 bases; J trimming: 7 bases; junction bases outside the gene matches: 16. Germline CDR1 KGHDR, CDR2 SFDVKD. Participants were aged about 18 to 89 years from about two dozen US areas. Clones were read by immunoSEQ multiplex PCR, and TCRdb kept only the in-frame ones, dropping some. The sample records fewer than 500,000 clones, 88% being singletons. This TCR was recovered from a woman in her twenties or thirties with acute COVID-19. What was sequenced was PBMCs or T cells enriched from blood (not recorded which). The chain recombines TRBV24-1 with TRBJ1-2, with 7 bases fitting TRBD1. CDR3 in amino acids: CATSDPASQGGLGGYTF. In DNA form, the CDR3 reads TGTGCCACCAGTGATCCCGCCTCCCAAGGGGGCTTGGGTGGCTACACCTTC.